This entry features one T cell receptor (beta chain) sequence. The germline gives CDR1 PRHDT, CDR2 FYEKMQ (reference sequence). Trimming shortened V by 5 bases and J by 0 bases, and 9 bases separated the two germline ends. The CDR3 extends over 14 amino acids. Assay execution proceeded at the deep level. Tens of thousands of T cell genomes (roughly 0.2 ug DNA) went into each sorted-subset replicate. Here immunoSEQ multiplex PCR was the method, and the copy in TCRdb shows in-frame clones only, minus some. The sample contains around 640,000 clones, approximately 96% of which appear only once. This sample is part of a study of shared clonotypes between healthy human individuals. Naive-designated CD8 cells lacked CD45RO, were positively enriched for CCR7, and omitted terminally differentiated effector memory CD45RA+ cells. The donor cohort consisted entirely of Caucasian adults residing in Nashville, Tennessee.

This receptor was taken from a woman aged 25 to 39 in good health. The specimen was naive CD8+ T cells sorted from blood. The chain uses TRBV13 and TRBJ2-3; D possibly corresponds to TRBD1 (5 bases). As DNA, the CDR3 is TGTGCCAGCAGCACAGGTCCTAGCACAGATACGCAGTATTTT. It specifies CASSTGPSTDTQYF.